This T cell receptor beta chain was retrieved from a study of T cells in Graves' hyperthyroidism and ophthalmopathy. Per the germline V gene, CDR1 is SEHNR and CDR2 is FQNEAQ (reference sequence). This CDR3 contains 15 residues. Trimming pared 2 bases from V and 8 bases from J, leaving 16 bases between. The table lists this clonotype with many counts. Isolation of PBMCs was performed on about 10 ml fresh peripheral blood. Amplified regions were TCR beta CDR3 sequences from RNA transcripts. The HTBI primer set served for first-round RT-PCR of the TCR CDR3. TCRdb reprocessed the multiplex PCR reads with MiXCR, giving one entry per CDR3 protein. The sample lists a few hundred thousand distinct CDR3 sequences, approximately 15% occurring once.

The clonotype originates from a woman younger than 30 with Graves' hyperthyroidism. This chain joins TRBV7-9 and TRBJ2-1; possible D gene TRBD2, 5 bases. The sample was blood. CDR3 DNA sequence: TGTGCCAGCAGCTTACTTTACCCCTCGAGGGATGAGCAGTTCTTC. This encodes CASSLLYPSRDEQFF.